Reported below is one T cell receptor beta chain. In TCRdb, the RT-PCR reads were re-called with MiXCR into one record per CDR3 protein. In the table there are 80,000 to 90,000 distinct CDR3 sequences, 48% of which are singletons. The data stem from a study of patients and donors after allogeneic stem cell transplantation. The J segment lost 2 bases and the V segment lost 4 bases, leaving 7 bases of the junction unmatched. Germline-derived CDR1 and CDR2 are MNHEY and SVGAGI. There are 15 residues in the CDR3. V usage is TRBV6-5 and J usage is TRBJ1-1; 7 bases are shared with TRBD1. The specimen sequenced was blood, either unsorted or a sorted T cell fraction (not recorded which). This receptor was identified in a human donor who was either an allogeneic HSCT recipient or a stem cell or donor lymphocyte infusion donor (not recorded which). It is not recorded whose cells these are; they may come from a transplant donor. The CDR3 sequence is CASSFHRGLNTEAFF. The CDR3 DNA is TGTGCCAGCAGTTTCCACAGGGGTCTTAACACTGAAGCTTTCTTT.